A single sample is the source of the 17 T cell receptor beta chains below, sequenced in a study of blood T cell repertoires in COVID-19. The method was immunoSEQ multiplex PCR; TCRdb's version includes in-frame clones alone and lacks a portion of them. This table holds more than 250,000 clones, more than 70% found once. What was sequenced was peripheral blood. The receptor source for this set is a man aged 18 to 29 who had recovered from COVID-19.

The chain combines TRBV10-3 with TRBJ1-2; D is ambiguous. Trimming took off 0 bases at V and 2 bases at J, with 7 bases between the two ends. The CDR3 contains 14 residues. The germline V gene has CDR1 ENHRY and CDR2 SYGVKD. CDR3 coding DNA: TGTGCCATCAGTGAGTCCTCGGGGAACTATGGCTACACCTTC. It is translated as CAISESSGNYGYTF.

The CDR3 protein is CASSQSTGNYGYTF. CDR3 bases: TGTGCCAGCAGCCAATCGACAGGGAACTATGGCTACACCTTC. The chain uses TRBV3-1 (or the pseudogene TRBV3-2) and TRBJ1-2, with 7 bases identical to TRBD1. This CDR3 spans 14 amino acids. The junction had 2 bases not matched to a gene; V was cut back by 2 bases and J by 2 bases. Germline CDR1 reads LGHDT; CDR2 reads YNNKEL (reference sequence).

This chain joins TRBV5-1 and TRBJ1-1; 10 nucleotides line up with TRBD1. The germline V gene encodes CDR1 SGHRS and CDR2 YFSETQ. The V segment lost 2 bases and the J segment 6 bases; nucleotides outside the gene matches: 7. This CDR3 has 15 residues. The CDR3 bases are TGCGCCAGCAGCTTTAGGACAGGGGGTACCTCTGAAGCTTTCTTT. It encodes CASSFRTGGTSEAFF.

V and J are TRBV18 and TRBJ2-2; 7 positions match TRBD1. V lost 3 bases and J lost 0; bases outside the gene matches: 4. Germline V gene sequence: CDR1 KGHSH, CDR2 LQKENI. The CDR3 sequence is 16 residues long. CDR3 nucleotides: TGTGCCAGCTCACCTAAGGGGGCAGCGAACACCGGGGAGCTGTTTTTT. Its translation: CASSPKGAANTGELFF.

The rearrangement uses TRBV10-2 and TRBJ2-1, with TRBD1 matching over 10 bases. Germline-derived CDR1 and CDR2 are WSHSY and SAAADI. The V and J ends lost 7 bases and 6 bases, in that order; junction bases with no gene match: 6. This CDR3 contains 14 residues. This chain's CDR3 is CASKDRGGSNEQFF. Written as DNA, the CDR3 is TGCGCCAGCAAGGACAGGGGGGGGTCCAATGAGCAGTTCTTC.

The chain combines TRBV11-2 with TRBJ2-1; 7 bases line up with TRBD2. Germline CDR1 is SGHAT and CDR2 is FQNNGV. The CDR3 covers 15 residues. J lost 10 bases, V lost 0 bases, and 9 bases had no gene match. In DNA, the CDR3 is TGTGCCAGCAGCTTAGATTCTAGCGGCACGCGAGAGCAGTTCTTC. Protein: CASSLDSSGTREQFF.

J is TRBJ1-6 and V is TRBV4-1, with 7 nucleotides matching TRBD1. V lost 6 bases to trimming and J lost 5 bases; unmatched junction nucleotides: 4. The germline gives CDR1 MGHRA, CDR2 YSYEKL. The CDR3 is 14 residues long. In nucleotides, the CDR3 is TGCGCCAGCAGGGCCGGGACAGATAATTCACCCCTCCACTTT. Translating it yields CASRAGTDNSPLHF.

The rearrangement joins TRBV6-5 to TRBJ1-1; D is uncertain. This CDR3 region has 12 residues. Trimming pared 7 bases from V and 2 bases from J, leaving 8 bases between. The V gene's germline CDR1 is MNHEY and CDR2 SVGAGI. The CDR3, as DNA: TGTGCCAGCATGGGCAGCAACACTGAAGCTTTCTTT. It codes for CASMGSNTEAFF.

The chain uses TRBV5-4 and TRBJ2-2; a weak D match, TRBD1 (5 bases). Between the trimmed V and J ends, which lost 4 bases and 0 bases, there was a span of 13 bases. CDR1 and CDR2 (germline): SGHNT, YYREEE (reference sequence). This CDR3 contains 16 residues. The CDR3 DNA reads TGTGCCAGCAGCATCCCCAGGGCGTCGAACACCGGGGAGCTGTTTTTT. Translating it yields CASSIPRASNTGELFF.

The gene calls are TRBV6-2 or TRBV6-3 and TRBJ2-7; 10 positions match TRBD1. Trimming at V came to 4 bases and at J to 3 bases, leaving 6 bases not matched to a gene. CDR1 is MNHEY and CDR2 is SVGEGT in the germline V gene. The CDR3 spans 15 residues. CDR3 sequence reads: CASSFGQGGIYEQYF. CDR3 nucleotide sequence: TGTGCCAGCAGTTTCGGACAGGGGGGGATCTACGAGCAGTACTTC.

The gene calls are TRBV2 and TRBJ2-3; D remains ambiguous. The length of the CDR3 is 13 residues. V lost 7 bases to trimming and J lost 4 bases, with 12 bases between them. Germline values: CDR1 SNHLY, CDR2 FYNNEI. As DNA, the CDR3 is TGTGCCAGCAACCCCCTCAGTGCAGATACGCAGTATTTT. Encoded protein: CASNPLSADTQYF.

The genes are TRBV3-1 (or the pseudogene TRBV3-2) and TRBJ2-1; the D is unclear. The CDR3 covers 16 residues. V was trimmed by 1 base and J by 0 bases, leaving 10 bases between them. Germline loops: CDR1 LGHDT, CDR2 YNNKEL (reference sequence). DNA for the CDR3: TGTGCCAGCAGCCAAGGACTCCCGAGCTCCTACAATGAGCAGTTCTTC. Translating it yields CASSQGLPSSYNEQFF.

In this sample, this clone turned up a few times. This rearrangement joins TRBV5-6 to TRBJ2-7; 11 bases align to TRBD1. The CDR3 runs to 15 residues. V was pared by 4 bases and J by 7 bases, with 10 bases of the junction left unmatched. Germline loops: CDR1 SGHDT, CDR2 YYEEEE. CDR3 region: CASSPLDRGQGEQYF. The CDR3 DNA reads as TGTGCCAGCAGCCCCTTGGACAGGGGGCAAGGGGAGCAGTACTTC.

The DNA of the CDR3 is TGCGCCAGCAGCCACATAGGGGCAGGGGGACCCTACGAGCAGTACTTC. It codes for CASSHIGAGGPYEQYF. The chain uses TRBV4-1 and TRBJ2-7, with TRBD1 matching over 7 bases. V was clipped by 3 bases and J by 2 bases; unmatched bases: 10. CDR3 size: 16 residues. CDR1 and CDR2 from the germline V gene are MGHRA and YSYEKL.

V gene TRBV4-2 combines with J gene TRBJ1-1; tentatively, D is TRBD1 (6 bases). V lost 0 bases, J lost 1 base, and 9 bases lay in between. Germline lookup yields CDR1 LGHNA and CDR2 YNFKEQ. The CDR3 length is 15 residues. CDR3 region: CASSQDSGANTEAFF. The CDR3 DNA is TGTGCCAGCAGCCAAGATTCAGGGGCGAACACTGAAGCTTTCTTT.

The chain has TRBV6-5 and TRBJ2-1; 14 bases align to TRBD2. The V gene's germline CDR1 is MNHEY and CDR2 SVGAGI. J gave up 8 bases and V 7 bases, and 7 bases lay outside the gene matches. This CDR3 has 15 amino acids. The CDR3 is CASTTGLAGAHEQFF. For the CDR3, the DNA is TGTGCCAGCACTACGGGACTAGCGGGAGCACATGAGCAGTTCTTC.

A word on this clone: Other DNA sequences from this sample encode an identical CDR3 as well. The V and J genes are TRBV12-3 or TRBV12-4 and TRBJ1-1; D might be TRBD1 (5 bases). This CDR3 spans 12 amino acids. V gave up 3 bases and J gave up 4 bases, with 6 bases separating them. The CDR3 spells CASSFGGTEAFF. The CDR3 nucleotides are TGTGCCAGCAGTTTCGGGGGCACTGAAGCTTTCTTT.